What follows are 21 T cell receptor beta chains derived from one specimen sequenced in a study of Graves' ophthalmopathy and Graves' hyperthyroidism. As the template, RNA transcripts were used to amplify TCR beta CDR3 regions. Investigators did first-round RT-PCR with HTBI primers, then second-round multiplex PCR. Each CDR3 protein gets one entry after TCRdb re-called the multiplex PCR reads with MiXCR. The table includes fewer than 650,000 distinct CDR3 sequences, about a fifth detected once. Material: peripheral blood. These receptors came from a woman aged 18-35 years with stable Graves' hyperthyroidism. Some clones in this sample may be carry-over from other donors' samples.

On this clonotype: A much larger clone differs from this one at a single base, so this may be a read error. The chain combines TRBV12-5 with TRBJ2-6; D may match TRBD1 or TRBD2 (5 bases each). The CDR3 covers 16 residues. Germline V CDR1 and CDR2: LGHNT, FRNRAP. As DNA, the CDR3 is TGTGCTAGTGGTTTGGAGAGAGGGATTGGGGCCAACGTCCTGAGTTTC. Residues: CASGLERGIGANVLSF.

As to this clonotype: This clone may be a read error of a much larger clone one base away. The CDR3 nucleotides read TGTGCCACCAGTGGGGGGGTTGCGGCCCAAGAGACCAAGTACTTC. Translating it yields CATSGGVAAQETKYF. The gene calls are TRBV24-1 and TRBJ2-5; tentative D call: TRBD2 (6 bases). The CDR3 spans 15 residues. CDR1 and CDR2 from the germline V gene are KGHDR and SFDVKD.

The table lists this clonotype with many counts. The chain employs TRBV28 and TRBJ2-7, with 8 bases that match TRBD2. The germline CDR1 and CDR2 sequences are MDHEN and SYDVKM. This CDR3 contains 17 residues. V lost 3 bases to trimming and J lost 2 bases; unmatched junction nucleotides: 12. The CDR3 DNA reads as TGTGCCAGCAGTTTGGTGTTAGCGGGGCAGTTACCCTACGAGCAGTACTTC. This sequence encodes CASSLVLAGQLPYEQYF.

The rearrangement joins TRBV18 to TRBJ1-1; no definite D call. The germline V gene has CDR1 KGHSH and CDR2 LQKENI. V was trimmed by 6 bases and J by 8 bases, leaving 13 bases between them. The CDR3 is 12 amino acids. CDR3 coding DNA: TGTGCCAGCTCCCCTATAGGCAGCGAAGCTTTCTTT. It encodes CASSPIGSEAFF.

The table lists this clonotype with many counts. The chain joins TRBV2 to TRBJ2-5; a possible D gene is TRBD2 (6 bases). CDR1 and CDR2 from the germline V gene are SNHLY and FYNNEI. CDR3 size: 13 residues. Trimming removed 6 bases at V and 4 bases at J, with 12 bases between. DNA for the CDR3: TGTGCCAGCAGGCCAAGGGGAGGAGAGACCCAGTACTTC. Protein product: CASRPRGGETQYF.

The chain couples TRBV12-3 or TRBV12-4 to TRBJ1-5; the D is unclear. The germline V and J ends were trimmed by 1 base and 3 bases, with 7 bases remaining between them. CDR3 length: 14 amino acids. The CDR3 region is CASSLGAVNQPQHF. The CDR3 nucleotides are TGTGCCAGCAGTTTAGGAGCGGTCAATCAGCCCCAGCATTTT.

Many counts were recorded for this clonotype. The J gene is TRBJ2-5, the V gene TRBV29-1; D remains ambiguous. Trimming removed 1 base at V and 7 bases at J, with 13 bases between. From germline, CDR1 is SQVTM and CDR2 ANQGSEA. CDR3 size: 13 residues. CDR3 sequence: CSVEGLYIVTQYF. Here the CDR3 DNA reads TGCAGCGTTGAAGGCCTCTACATCGTGACCCAGTACTTC.

At least ten counts were recorded for this clonotype. The V and J genes are TRBV28 and TRBJ2-7; D unresolved. The germline CDR1 and CDR2 sequences are MDHEN and SYDVKM. The CDR3 has 15 amino acids. V lost 5 bases and J lost 2, with 16 bases in between. In nucleotides, the CDR3 is TGTGCCAGCAGTGAAATGAATGCAAAGACCTACGAGCAGTACTTC. Residues: CASSEMNAKTYEQYF.

The rearrangement links TRBV6-1 to TRBJ1-1; a weak D match, TRBD1 (6 bases). Germline V lookup: CDR1 MNHNS, CDR2 SASEGT. V lost 6 bases and J 7 bases, leaving 15 bases between the germline ends. This CDR3 is 13 amino acids long. CDR3 nucleotide sequence: TGTGCCAGCAGGGCCCAGGGGAGCGGTGAAGCTTTCTTT. Protein: CASRAQGSGEAFF.

The J gene is TRBJ2-7, the V gene TRBV6-5; no clear D gene. V shed 2 bases and J shed 5 bases, with 16 bases lying between them. Germline V CDR1 and CDR2: MNHEY, SVGAGI. The CDR3 has 15 residues. CDR3 loop: CASSYPKAVGHEQYF. In DNA form, the CDR3 reads TGTGCCAGCAGTTACCCCAAGGCAGTTGGGCACGAGCAGTACTTC.

This clonotype appeared many times. The chain has TRBV12-3 or TRBV12-4 and TRBJ2-5; D assignment may be TRBD1 or TRBD2 (5 bases each). V dropped 6 bases and J dropped 5 bases, with 13 bases sitting between them. The CDR3 sequence is 13 residues long. In nucleotides, the CDR3 is TGTGCCAGCAGGGGGGAGAGTTGGGAGACCCAGTACTTC. Translated, it gives CASRGESWETQYF.

This chain links TRBV27 with TRBJ1-5; D may be TRBD1 (5 bases). CDR1 MNHEY and CDR2 SMNVEV come from the germline V gene (reference sequence). The CDR3 spans 19 residues. Trimming took off 5 bases at V and 1 base at J, with 24 bases between the two ends. The CDR3 DNA follows: TGTGCCAGCAGTCCACCCCTCCACCGACAGCGGCTGAGCAATCAGCCCCAGCATTTT. This sequence encodes CASSPPLHRQRLSNQPQHF.

This clonotype has at least ten counts. The V and J genes are TRBV7-2 and TRBJ1-2; no clear D gene. CDR3 length equals 11 residues. The ends were cut back, 2 bases at V and 5 bases at J, with 3 bases in the middle. CDR1 and CDR2 (germline): SGHTA, FQGNSA. The chain's CDR3 is CASSLFYGYTF. CDR3 sequence (DNA): TGTGCCAGCAGCTTATTTTATGGCTACACCTTC.

Details on this clonotype: A much larger clonotype is one base distant, so this may be a read error. The chain uses TRBV10-2 and TRBJ1-5; TRBD1 is a possible D gene (5 bases). From germline, CDR1 is WSHSY and CDR2 SAAADI. The CDR3 is made up of 14 amino acids. CDR3 sequence reads: CAISGGRSNQPQHF. The CDR3 DNA is TGCGCCATCAGTGGGGGGAGGAGCAATCAGCCCCAGCATTTT.

The J gene is TRBJ2-7, the V gene TRBV27, with 12 bases that match TRBD2. Germline V gene data show CDR1 as MNHEY and CDR2 as SMNVEV (reference sequence). After removal of 6 bases from V and 7 bases from J, the junction contained 10 bases not matched to a gene. The CDR3 is made up of 15 amino acids. The CDR3 here is CASSPVLAGGGEQYF. In DNA form, the CDR3 reads TGTGCCAGCAGCCCCGTACTAGCGGGAGGTGGTGAGCAGTACTTC.

The sample holds many counts of this clonotype. This chain connects TRBV5-1 to TRBJ1-6; D gene uncertain. This CDR3 is built from 13 residues. Germline loops: CDR1 SGHRS, CDR2 YFSETQ. V lost 3 bases to trimming and J lost 14 bases, with 15 bases between them. For the CDR3, the DNA is TGCGCCAGCAGCTGGGGATCTTCCGATTCCCTCCACTTT. Translating it yields CASSWGSSDSLHF. The variable domain in full, with the rest retrieved from reference TRBV5-1 and TRBJ1-6, is KAGVTQTPRYLIKTRGQQVTLSCSPISGHRSVSWYQQTPGQGLQFLFEYFSETQRNKGNFPGRFSGRQFSNSRSEMNVSTLELGDSALYLCASSWGSSDSLHFGNGTRLTVT.

This clonotype was detected ten times or more. The rearrangement uses TRBV28 and TRBJ1-2; D is undetermined. Germline V gives CDR1 MDHEN, CDR2 SYDVKM. This CDR3 comprises 12 residues. The germline V and J ends were trimmed by 5 bases and 0 bases, with 4 bases remaining between them. The CDR3 DNA follows: TGTGCCAGCAGTCCCGCTAACTATGGCTACACCTTC. It encodes CASSPANYGYTF.

The table lists this clonotype with many counts. This CDR3 reads CASGDHLEQPQHF. The CDR3 DNA follows: TGTGCCAGCGGGGACCACCTCGAGCAGCCCCAGCATTTT. The V and J genes are TRBV28 and TRBJ1-5; perhaps TRBD1 as D (5 bases). Trimming removed 8 bases from V and 7 bases from J, with 15 bases in between. Germline V gene data show CDR1 as MDHEN and CDR2 as SYDVKM. The length of the CDR3 is 13 residues. The entire variable domain, with the rest obtained from reference TRBV28 and TRBJ1-5, is as follows: DVKVTQSSRYLVKRTGEKVFLECVQDMDHENMFWYRQDPGLGLRLIYFSYDVKMKEKGDIPEGYSVSREKKERFSLILESASTNQTSMYLCASGDHLEQPQHFGDGTRLSIL.

The gene calls are TRBV5-5 and TRBJ1-5; D call uncertain. V lost 2 bases and J lost 4, with 7 bases in between. Germline CDR1 and CDR2: SGHKS and YYEKEE (reference sequence). This CDR3 has 13 residues. The CDR3 nucleotides are TGTGCCAGCAGCTTAACGGAAAATCAGCCCCAGCATTTT. Translation: CASSLTENQPQHF.

V usage is TRBV6-5 and J usage is TRBJ1-1; a possible D gene is TRBD1 (5 bases). Trimming took 2 bases from V and 8 from J, leaving 9 bases between them. The CDR3 sequence is 12 residues long. Germline CDR1 reads MNHEY; CDR2 reads SVGAGI. CDR3 bases: TGTGCCAGCAGTTACACCTCAGGGGAAGCTTTCTTT. Translation gives CASSYTSGEAFF.

There are many counts of this clonotype. The genes are TRBV7-2 and TRBJ1-2; D is perhaps TRBD1 (5 bases). V lost 8 bases and J 2 bases, leaving 6 bases between the germline ends. Germline CDR1 SGHTA, CDR2 FQGNSA. The CDR3 runs to 11 residues. CDR3 coding DNA: TGTGCCAGCGGGGGAAACTATGGCTACACCTTC. Its translation is CASGGNYGYTF.